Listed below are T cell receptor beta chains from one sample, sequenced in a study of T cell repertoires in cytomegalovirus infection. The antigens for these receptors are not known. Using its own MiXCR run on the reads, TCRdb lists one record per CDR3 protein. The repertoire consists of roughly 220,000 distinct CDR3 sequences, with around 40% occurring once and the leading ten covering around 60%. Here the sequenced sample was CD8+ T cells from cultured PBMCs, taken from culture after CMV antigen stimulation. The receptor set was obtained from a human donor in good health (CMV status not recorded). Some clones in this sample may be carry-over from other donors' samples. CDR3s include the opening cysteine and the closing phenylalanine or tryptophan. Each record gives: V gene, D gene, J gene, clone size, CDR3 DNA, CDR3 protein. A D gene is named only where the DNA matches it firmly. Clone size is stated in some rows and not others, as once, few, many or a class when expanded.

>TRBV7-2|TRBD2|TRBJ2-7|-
TGTGCAAGCAGATTGATGCAGACTAGCGGGAGCTACGAGACGTACTTC
CASRLMQTSGSYETYF
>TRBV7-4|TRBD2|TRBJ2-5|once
TGTGCCAGCAGCTTGGGGACTAGCGGGGACCAAGAGACCCAGTACTTC
CASSLGTSGDQETQYF
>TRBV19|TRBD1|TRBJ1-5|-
TGTGCCAGTAGTCTCTCGACAGGGGGCGGACAGCCCCAGCATTTT
CASSLSTGGGQPQHF
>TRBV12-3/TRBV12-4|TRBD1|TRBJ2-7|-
TGTGCCAGCAGTTTTGGGACAGCACCCGCCTACGAGCAGTACTTC
CASSFGTAPAYEQYF
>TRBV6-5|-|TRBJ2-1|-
TGTGCCAGCAGTTACTCGGAGACTATCTACAATGAGCAGTTCTTC
CASSYSETIYNEQFF
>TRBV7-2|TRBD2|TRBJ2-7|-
TGTGCCAGCAGCGTAGCGGGAGGGAGGGAGCAGTACTTC
CASSVAGGREQYF
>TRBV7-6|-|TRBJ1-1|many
TGTGCCAGCAGCTTACAGGGAACCACTGAAGCTTTCTTT
CASSLQGTTEAFF
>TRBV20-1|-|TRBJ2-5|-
TGCAGTGCCGACTGGGAAGAGACCCAGTACTTC
CSADWEETQYF
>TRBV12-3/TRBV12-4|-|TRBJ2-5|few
TGTGCCAGCAGGGGCCGGGACCCTAGGGAAGAGACCCAGTACTTC
CASRGRDPREETQYF
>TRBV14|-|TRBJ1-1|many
TGTGCCAGCAGCCAAGGGGGGCCCCCTATGAACACTGAAGCTTTCTTT
CASSQGGPPMNTEAFF
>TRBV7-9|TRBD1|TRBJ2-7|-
TGTGCCAGCAGCTCGGGACAGGCCCTCTACGAGCAGTACTTC
CASSSGQALYEQYF
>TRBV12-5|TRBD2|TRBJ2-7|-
TGTGCTAGTGGTTTGACTAGCGGGGGGCCAAGGAGCTCCTACGAGCAGTACTTC
CASGLTSGGPRSSYEQYF
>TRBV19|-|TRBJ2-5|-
TGTGCCAGTAAAGTCCCGGCGGAAGAGACCCAGTACTTC
CASKVPAEETQYF
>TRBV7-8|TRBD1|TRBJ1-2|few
TGTGCCAGCAGCTTGATACAGGGGTCCGACTATGGCTACACCTTC
CASSLIQGSDYGYTF
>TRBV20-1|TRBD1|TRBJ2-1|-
TGCAGTGCTTTCCACAGGGGATCCGATGAGCAGTTCTTC
CSAFHRGSDEQFF
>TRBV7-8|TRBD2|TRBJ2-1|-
TGTGCCAGCAGCCCAGGACTAGCGGGGGGCTCATTTTACAATGAGCAGTTCTTC
CASSPGLAGGSFYNEQFF
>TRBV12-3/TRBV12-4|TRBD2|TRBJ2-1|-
TGTGCCAGCAGTTCCGGACTAGCGGGGGGCTTTGGCCCCTACAATGAGCAGTTCTTC
CASSSGLAGGFGPYNEQFF
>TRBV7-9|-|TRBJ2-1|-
TGTGCCAGCAGCTTAGCAAACGGAAATGAGCAGTTCTTC
CASSLANGNEQFF
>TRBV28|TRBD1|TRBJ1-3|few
TGTGCCAGCAGCCATCCCGACAGGGTAGGGGACACCATATATTTT
CASSHPDRVGDTIYF
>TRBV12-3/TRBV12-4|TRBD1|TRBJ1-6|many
TGTGCCAGCGGGACAGAAAATTCACCCCTCCACTTT
CASGTENSPLHF
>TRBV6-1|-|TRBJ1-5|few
TGTGCCAGCAGTCCCTCCCCGACAGTCCGAAGGGAGCCCCAGCATTTT
CASSPSPTVRREPQHF
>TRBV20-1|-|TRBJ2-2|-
TGCAGGACCAGGGGGGGGGGGACCACCGGGGAGCTGTTCTTT
CRTRGGGTTGELFF
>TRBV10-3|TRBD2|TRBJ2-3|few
TGTGCCATCCGACCTAGCGGGAGGGCCATTAGCACAGATACGCAGTATTTT
CAIRPSGRAISTDTQYF
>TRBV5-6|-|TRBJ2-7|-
TGTGCCAGCAGCTTGGACGACTACGAGCAGTACTTC
CASSLDDYEQYF
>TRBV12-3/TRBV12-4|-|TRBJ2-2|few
TGTGCCAGCAGTTCCCTCCAGGGGTCGAACACCGGGGAGCTGTTTTTT
CASSSLQGSNTGELFF
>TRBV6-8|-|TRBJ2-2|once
TGTGCCAGCAGTTACTCGATGGGGACCGGGGAGCTGTTTTTT
CASSYSMGTGELFF
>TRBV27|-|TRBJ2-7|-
TGTGCCAGCAGTTTACAGGGGCTCGGGTACGAGCAGTACTTC
CASSLQGLGYEQYF
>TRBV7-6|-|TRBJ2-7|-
TGTGCCAGCAGCTCCAGGGCCTACGAGCAGTACTTC
CASSSRAYEQYF
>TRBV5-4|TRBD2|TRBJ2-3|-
TGTGCCAGCAGCAACCCGCCGGGACTAGCGGCAGATACGCAGTATTTT
CASSNPPGLAADTQYF
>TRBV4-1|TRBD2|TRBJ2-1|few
TGCGCCAGCAGCCACCGCGGGACTAGACGTGAGCAGTTCTTC
CASSHRGTRREQFF
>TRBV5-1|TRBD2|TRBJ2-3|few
TGCGCCAGCAGCCTGACTAGCGGGGGGGCCGGCACAGATACGCAGTATTTT
CASSLTSGGAGTDTQYF
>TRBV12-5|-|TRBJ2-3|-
TGTGCTAGTGGTCTAGGAGATACGCAGTATTTT
CASGLGDTQYF
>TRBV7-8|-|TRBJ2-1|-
TGTGCCAGCAGCTTAAGGGGGGGCGGATCCTACAAAGAGCAGTTCTTC
CASSLRGGGSYKEQFF
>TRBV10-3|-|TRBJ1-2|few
TGTGCCTCAGGGCGCACCGGCGGCAACTATGGCTACACCTTC
CASGRTGGNYGYTF
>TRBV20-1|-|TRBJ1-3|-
TGCAGTGCTAGAGTCCTTCGTTCTGGAAACACCATATATTTT
CSARVLRSGNTIYF
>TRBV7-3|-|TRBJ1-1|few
TGTGCCAGCAGCGTGACAGGGAACACTGAAGCTTTCTTT
CASSVTGNTEAFF
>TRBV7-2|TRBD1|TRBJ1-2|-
TGTGCCAGCAGCTCCTTATACAATTCCCAGGGGGTCTATGTCTACACCTTC
CASSSLYNSQGVYVYTF
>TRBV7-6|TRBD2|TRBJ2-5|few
TGTGCCAGCAGCTTAATCTTTTCTAGCGGGCAAGAGACCCAGTACTTC
CASSLIFSSGQETQYF
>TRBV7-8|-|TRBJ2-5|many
TGTGCCAGCAGCTCCCGAAACCGCAACAGGATAGGGAGTGGTGAGACCCAGTACTTC
CASSSRNRNRIGSGETQYF
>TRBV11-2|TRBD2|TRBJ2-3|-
TGTGCCAGCAGCTTCGCGGGGGGGCCCGCAGATACGCAGTATTTT
CASSFAGGPADTQYF
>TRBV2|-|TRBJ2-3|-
TGTGCCAGCAGTGTCTCCGGCGGGGGCGGCACAGATACGCAGTATTTT
CASSVSGGGGTDTQYF